A selection of T cell receptor beta chains follows, all from one sample in a study of blood T cell repertoires in COVID-19. Here immunoSEQ multiplex PCR was the method, and the copy in TCRdb shows in-frame clones only, minus some. The table shows 210,000 or so clones, with around 85% occurring only once. Sequenced sample: peripheral blood. Receptor source: a human donor in a cohort sampled during active COVID-19. Both conserved end residues are part of each CDR3. Fields, in order: J gene, V gene, clone size, D gene, CDR3 protein, CDR3 DNA. A D gene is named only where the DNA matches it firmly. The size entry is marked missing in some rows and otherwise reads once, few, many or a size class.

TRBJ1-5 | TRBV28 | - | - | CASSLEHRQPQHF | TGTGCCAGCAGTTTAGAACACCGTCAGCCCCAGCATTTT
TRBJ1-5 | TRBV7-2 | - | - | CASSSYPRQGGQPQHF | TGTGCCAGCAGCTCCTATCCTAGGCAGGGTGGCCAGCCCCAGCATTTT
TRBJ2-7 | TRBV28 | - | - | CASSLVGRNEQYF | TGTGCCAGCAGTTTGGTGGGCAGGAACGAGCAGTACTTC
TRBJ2-5 | TRBV5-8 | - | TRBD1 | CASSPRGRSYQETQYF | TGTGCCAGCAGCCCCAGGGGGCGGTCGTACCAAGAGACCCAGTACTTC
TRBJ1-4 | TRBV10-3 | - | - | CAISGGFGVGTNEKLFF | TGTGCCATCAGTGGAGGATTCGGGGTTGGAACTAATGAAAAACTGTTTTTT
TRBJ2-7 | TRBV4-3 | once | TRBD2 | CASSQGGTSGSYEQYF | TGCGCCAGCAGCCAAGGGGGGACTAGCGGTTCCTACGAGCAGTACTTC
TRBJ2-7 | TRBV6-5 | - | - | CASSYRPGRTYEQYF | TGTGCCAGCAGTTACCGACCGGGTAGAACCTACGAGCAGTACTTC
TRBJ1-1 | TRBV7-9 | - | TRBD1 | CASSATGGKRGAFF | TGTGCCAGCAGCGCCACAGGGGGGAAAAGGGGAGCTTTCTTT
TRBJ1-2 | TRBV6-5 | - | - | CASSRTGGNYGYTF | TGTGCCAGCAGCCGGACGGGGGGAAACTATGGCTACACCTTC
TRBJ2-7 | TRBV18 | once | - | CASSPRDSWKNEQYF | TGTGCCAGCTCACCGCGTGACAGTTGGAAGAACGAGCAGTACTTC
TRBJ2-7 | TRBV6-6 | few | TRBD2 | CASTPVAGTYEQYF | TGTGCCAGCACCCCCGTAGCGGGAACCTACGAGCAGTACTTC
TRBJ2-5 | TRBV30 | - | - | CASTLRMRETQYF | TGTGCCTCAACGCTAAGAATGAGGGAGACCCAGTACTTC
TRBJ2-7 | TRBV6-5 | once | TRBD2 | CASSSLLGTSVHEQYF | TGTGCCAGCAGTTCCTTGCTGGGGACTAGCGTCCACGAGCAGTACTTC
TRBJ2-5 | TRBV13 | once | - | CASSQRGQETQYF | TGTGCCAGCAGTCAGAGAGGTCAAGAGACCCAGTACTTC
TRBJ1-2 | TRBV28 | - | - | CASSFLPEGQDGYTF | TGTGCCAGCAGTTTCCTCCCTGAGGGCCAGGATGGCTACACCTTC
TRBJ1-2 | TRBV14 | once | TRBD1 | CASSQRTGTYGYTF | TGTGCCAGCAGCCAGAGGACAGGCACCTATGGCTACACCTTC
TRBJ2-7 | TRBV28 | - | TRBD1 | CASRPGQGAYEQYF | TGTGCCAGCAGGCCGGGACAGGGGGCTTACGAGCAGTACTTC